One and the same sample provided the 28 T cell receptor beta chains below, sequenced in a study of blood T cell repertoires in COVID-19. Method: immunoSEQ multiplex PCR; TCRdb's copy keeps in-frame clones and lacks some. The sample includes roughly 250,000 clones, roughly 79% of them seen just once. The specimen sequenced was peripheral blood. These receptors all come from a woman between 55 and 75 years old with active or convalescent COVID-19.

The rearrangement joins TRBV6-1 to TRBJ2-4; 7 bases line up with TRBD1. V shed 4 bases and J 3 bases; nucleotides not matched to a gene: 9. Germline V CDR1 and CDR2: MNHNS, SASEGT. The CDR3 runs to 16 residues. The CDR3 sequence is CASSALGGQGKNIQYF. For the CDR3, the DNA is TGTGCCAGCAGTGCGTTAGGGGGCCAGGGCAAAAACATTCAGTACTTC.

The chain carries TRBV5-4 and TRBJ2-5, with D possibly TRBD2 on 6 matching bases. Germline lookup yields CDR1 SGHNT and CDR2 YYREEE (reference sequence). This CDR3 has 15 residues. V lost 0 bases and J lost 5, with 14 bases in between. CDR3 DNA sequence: TGTGCCAGCAGCTTGGAACTAGCAGCTAGGGAGACCCAGTACTTC. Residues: CASSLELAARETQYF. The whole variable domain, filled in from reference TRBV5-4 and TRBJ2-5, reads ETGVTQSPTHLIKTRGQQVTLRCSSQSGHNTVSWYQQALGQGPQFIFQYYREEENGRGNFPPRFSGLQFPNYSSELNVNALELDDSALYLCASSLELAARETQYFGPGTRLLVL.

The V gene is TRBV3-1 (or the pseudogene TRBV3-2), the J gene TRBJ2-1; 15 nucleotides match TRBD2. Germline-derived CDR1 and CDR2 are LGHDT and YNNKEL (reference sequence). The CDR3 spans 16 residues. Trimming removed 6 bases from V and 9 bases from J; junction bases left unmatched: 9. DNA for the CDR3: TGTGCCAGCAGGCCCCGCGGACTAGCGGGGGGGGTTGAGCAGTTCTTC. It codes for CASRPRGLAGGVEQFF.

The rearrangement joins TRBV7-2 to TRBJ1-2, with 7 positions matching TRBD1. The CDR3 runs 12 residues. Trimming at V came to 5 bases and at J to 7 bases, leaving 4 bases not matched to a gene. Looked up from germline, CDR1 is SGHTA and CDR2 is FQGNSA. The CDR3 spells CASSTRTGGYTF. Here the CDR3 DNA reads TGTGCCAGCAGCACACGGACAGGTGGCTACACCTTC.

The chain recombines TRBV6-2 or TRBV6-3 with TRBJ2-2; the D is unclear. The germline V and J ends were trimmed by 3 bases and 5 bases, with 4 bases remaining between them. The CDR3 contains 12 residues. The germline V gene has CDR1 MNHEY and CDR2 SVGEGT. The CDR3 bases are TGTGCCAGCAGTTATCTGACCGGGGAGCTGTTTTTT. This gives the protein CASSYLTGELFF.

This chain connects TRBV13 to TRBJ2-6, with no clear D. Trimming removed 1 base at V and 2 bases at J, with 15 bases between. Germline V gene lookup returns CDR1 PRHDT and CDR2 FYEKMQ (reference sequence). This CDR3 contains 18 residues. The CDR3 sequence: CASSLEGLELTGANVLTF. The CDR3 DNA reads TGTGCCAGCAGCTTAGAAGGTCTAGAATTAACTGGGGCCAACGTCCTGACTTTC.

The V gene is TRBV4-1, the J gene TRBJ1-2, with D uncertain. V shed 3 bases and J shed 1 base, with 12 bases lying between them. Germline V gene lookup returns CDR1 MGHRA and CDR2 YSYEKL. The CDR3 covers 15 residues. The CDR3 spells CASSQPDGVNYGYTF. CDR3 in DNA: TGCGCCAGCAGCCAGCCCGACGGAGTTAACTATGGCTACACCTTC.

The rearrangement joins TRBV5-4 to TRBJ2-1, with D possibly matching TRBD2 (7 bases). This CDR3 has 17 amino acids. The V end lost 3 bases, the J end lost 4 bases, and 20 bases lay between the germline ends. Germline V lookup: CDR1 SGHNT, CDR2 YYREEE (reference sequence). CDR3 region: CASSSGGGGQYYNEQFF. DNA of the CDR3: TGTGCCAGCAGCTCGGGAGGCGGGGGCCAGTATTACAATGAGCAGTTCTTC.

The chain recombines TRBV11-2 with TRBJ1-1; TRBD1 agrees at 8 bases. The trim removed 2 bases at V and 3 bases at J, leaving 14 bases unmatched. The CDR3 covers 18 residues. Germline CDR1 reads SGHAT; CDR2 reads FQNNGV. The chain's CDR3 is CASSLLSGRTGKYTEAFF. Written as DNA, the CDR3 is TGTGCCAGCAGCTTATTGTCTGGTCGGACAGGGAAGTACACTGAAGCTTTCTTT.

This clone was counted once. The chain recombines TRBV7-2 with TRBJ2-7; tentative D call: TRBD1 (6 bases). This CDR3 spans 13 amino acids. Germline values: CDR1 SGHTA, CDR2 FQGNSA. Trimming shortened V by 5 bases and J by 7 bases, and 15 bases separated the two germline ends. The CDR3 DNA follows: TGTGCCAGCAGCCCCAGATCAGGGGAGGAGCAGTACTTC. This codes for CASSPRSGEEQYF.

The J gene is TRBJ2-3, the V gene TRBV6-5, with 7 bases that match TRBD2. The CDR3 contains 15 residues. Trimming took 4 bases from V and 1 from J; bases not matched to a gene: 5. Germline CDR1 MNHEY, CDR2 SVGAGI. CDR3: CASSSSGTRTDTQYF. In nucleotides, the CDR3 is TGTGCCAGCAGTTCGAGCGGGACCCGCACAGATACGCAGTATTTT.

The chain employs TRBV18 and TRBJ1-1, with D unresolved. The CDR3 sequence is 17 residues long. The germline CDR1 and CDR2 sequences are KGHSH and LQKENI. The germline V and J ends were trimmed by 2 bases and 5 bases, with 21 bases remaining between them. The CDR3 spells CASSPNGVVTDWTEAFF. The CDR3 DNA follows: TGTGCCAGCTCACCAAACGGAGTCGTGACGGATTGGACTGAAGCTTTCTTT.

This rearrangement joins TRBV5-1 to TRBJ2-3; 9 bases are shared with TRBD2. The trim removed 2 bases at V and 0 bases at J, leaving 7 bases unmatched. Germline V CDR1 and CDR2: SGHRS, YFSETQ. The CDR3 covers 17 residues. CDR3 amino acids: CASSFPSGVGSTDTQYF. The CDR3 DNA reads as TGCGCCAGCAGCTTCCCTAGCGGGGTTGGGAGCACAGATACGCAGTATTTT. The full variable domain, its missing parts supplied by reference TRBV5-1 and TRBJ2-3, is KAGVTQTPRYLIKTRGQQVTLSCSPISGHRSVSWYQQTPGQGLQFLFEYFSETQRNKGNFPGRFSGRQFSNSRSEMNVSTLELGDSALYLCASSFPSGVGSTDTQYFGPGTRLTVL.

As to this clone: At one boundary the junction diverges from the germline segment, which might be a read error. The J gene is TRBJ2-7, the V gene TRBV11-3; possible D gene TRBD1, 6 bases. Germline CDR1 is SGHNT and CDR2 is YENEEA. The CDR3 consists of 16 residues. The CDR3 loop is CASSLAGGNLPYEQYF. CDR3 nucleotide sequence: TGTGCCAGCAGTTTAGCTGGGGGCAACTTGCCCTACGAGCAGTACTTC. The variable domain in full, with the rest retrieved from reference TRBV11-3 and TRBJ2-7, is EAGVVQSPRYKIIEKKQPVAFWCNPISGHNTLYWYLQNLGQGPELLIRYENEEAVDDSQLPKDRFSAERLKGVDSTLKIQPAELGDSAVYLCASSLAGGNLPYEQYFGPGTRLTVT.

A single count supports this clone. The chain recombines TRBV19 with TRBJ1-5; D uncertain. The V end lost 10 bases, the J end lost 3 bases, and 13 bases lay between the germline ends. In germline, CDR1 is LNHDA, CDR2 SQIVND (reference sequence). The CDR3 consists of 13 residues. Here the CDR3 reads CATSSTLNQPQHF. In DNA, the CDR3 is TGTGCCACCTCATCCACTCTCAATCAGCCCCAGCATTTT.

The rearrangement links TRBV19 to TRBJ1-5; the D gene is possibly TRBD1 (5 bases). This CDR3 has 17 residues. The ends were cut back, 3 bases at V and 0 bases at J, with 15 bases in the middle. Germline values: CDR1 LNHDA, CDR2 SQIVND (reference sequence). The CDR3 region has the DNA TGTGCCAGTAGTATGGTGGGGCCAGGTTATAGCAATCAGCCCCAGCATTTT. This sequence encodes CASSMVGPGYSNQPQHF.

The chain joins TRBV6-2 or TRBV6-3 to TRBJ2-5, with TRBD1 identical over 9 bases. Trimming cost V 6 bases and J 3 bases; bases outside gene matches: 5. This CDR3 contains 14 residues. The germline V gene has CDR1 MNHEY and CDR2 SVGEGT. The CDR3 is CASSLGQGKETQYF. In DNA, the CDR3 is TGTGCCAGCAGCCTGGGACAGGGAAAAGAGACCCAGTACTTC.

The CDR3 region is CASSASSYNEQFF. CDR3 nucleotides: TGTGCCAGCAGCGCCAGCTCCTACAATGAGCAGTTCTTC. The chain links TRBV7-3 to TRBJ2-1; D is unresolved. Trimming removed 5 bases at V and 0 bases at J, with 5 bases between. The V gene's germline CDR1 is SGHTA and CDR2 FQGTGA. The CDR3 extends over 13 amino acids.

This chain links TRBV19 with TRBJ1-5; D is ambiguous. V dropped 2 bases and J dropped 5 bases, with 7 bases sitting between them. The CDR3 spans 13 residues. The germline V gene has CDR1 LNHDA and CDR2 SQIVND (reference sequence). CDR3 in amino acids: CASSIRRDQPQHF. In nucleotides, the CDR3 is TGTGCCAGTAGTATAAGGAGGGATCAGCCCCAGCATTTT.

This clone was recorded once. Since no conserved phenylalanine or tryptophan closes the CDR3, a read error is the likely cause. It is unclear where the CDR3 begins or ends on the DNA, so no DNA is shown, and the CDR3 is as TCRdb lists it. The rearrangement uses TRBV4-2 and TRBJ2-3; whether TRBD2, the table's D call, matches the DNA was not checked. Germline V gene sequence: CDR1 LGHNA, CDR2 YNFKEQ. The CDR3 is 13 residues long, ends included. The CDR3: CASSQESGGAPIL.

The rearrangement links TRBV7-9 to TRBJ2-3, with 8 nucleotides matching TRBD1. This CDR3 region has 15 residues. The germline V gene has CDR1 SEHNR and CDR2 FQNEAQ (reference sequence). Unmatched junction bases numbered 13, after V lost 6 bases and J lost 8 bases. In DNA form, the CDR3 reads TGTGCCAGCAGTTACGGGACAGGTTCACAGGGTACGCAGTATTTT. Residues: CASSYGTGSQGTQYF. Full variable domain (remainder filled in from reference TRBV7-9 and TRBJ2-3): DTGVSQNPRHKITKRGQNVTFRCDPISEHNRLYWYRQTLGQGPEFLTYFQNEAQLEKSRLLSDRFSAERPKGSFSTLEIQRTEQGDSAMYLCASSYGTGSQGTQYFGPGTRLTVL.

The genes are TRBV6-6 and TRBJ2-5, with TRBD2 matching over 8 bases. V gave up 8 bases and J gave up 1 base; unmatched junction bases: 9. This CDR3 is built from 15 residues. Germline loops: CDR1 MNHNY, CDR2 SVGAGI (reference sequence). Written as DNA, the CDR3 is TGTGCCAGCTACCTTCGACTAGCGACCCAAGAGACCCAGTACTTC. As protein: CASYLRLATQETQYF.

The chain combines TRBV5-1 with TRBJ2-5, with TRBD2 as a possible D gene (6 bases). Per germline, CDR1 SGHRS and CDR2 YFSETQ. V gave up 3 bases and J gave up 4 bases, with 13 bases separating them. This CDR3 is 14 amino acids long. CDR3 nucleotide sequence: TGCGCCAGCAGCTCCGGGACTTTTCGAGAGACCCAGTACTTC. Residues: CASSSGTFRETQYF.

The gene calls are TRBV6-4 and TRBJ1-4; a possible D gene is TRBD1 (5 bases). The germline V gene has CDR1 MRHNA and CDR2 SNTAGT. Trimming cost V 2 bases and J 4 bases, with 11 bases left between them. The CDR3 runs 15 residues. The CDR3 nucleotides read TGTGCCAGCAGTGACAAACTCGACAGTAATGAAAAACTGTTTTTT. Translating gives CASSDKLDSNEKLFF.

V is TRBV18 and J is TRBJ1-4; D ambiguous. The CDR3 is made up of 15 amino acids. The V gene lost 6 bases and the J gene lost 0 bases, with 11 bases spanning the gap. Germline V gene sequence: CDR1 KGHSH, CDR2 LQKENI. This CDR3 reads CASSSNYATNEKLFF. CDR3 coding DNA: TGTGCCAGCTCGTCGAACTACGCAACTAATGAAAAACTGTTTTTT.

The CDR3 here is CSVGLAGVFSTDTQYF. The CDR3 bases are TGCAGCGTTGGGCTAGCGGGGGTCTTTAGCACAGATACGCAGTATTTT. The chain recombines TRBV29-1 with TRBJ2-3; 10 bases fit TRBD2. The J segment lost 0 bases and the V segment lost 4 bases, leaving 7 bases of the junction unmatched. Germline lookup yields CDR1 SQVTM and CDR2 ANQGSEA. The CDR3 spans 16 residues.

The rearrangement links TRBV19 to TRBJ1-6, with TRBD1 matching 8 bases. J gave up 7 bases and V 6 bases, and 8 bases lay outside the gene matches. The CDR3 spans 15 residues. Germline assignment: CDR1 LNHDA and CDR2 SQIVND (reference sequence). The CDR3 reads CASRDTGTGNSPLHF. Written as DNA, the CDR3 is TGTGCCAGTAGAGATACCGGGACAGGCAATTCACCCCTCCACTTT.

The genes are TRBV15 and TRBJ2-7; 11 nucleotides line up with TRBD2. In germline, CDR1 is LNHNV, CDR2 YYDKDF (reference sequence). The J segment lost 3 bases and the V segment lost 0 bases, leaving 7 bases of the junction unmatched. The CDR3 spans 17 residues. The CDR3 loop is CATSRDRLAGNYYEQYF. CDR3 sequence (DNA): TGTGCCACCAGCAGAGATAGACTAGCGGGGAACTACTACGAGCAGTACTTC. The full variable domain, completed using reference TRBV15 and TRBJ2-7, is DAMVIQNPRYQVTQFGKPVTLSCSQTLNHNVMYWYQQKSSQAPKLLFHYYDKDFNNEADTPDNFQSRRPNTSFCFLDIRSPGLGDTAMYLCATSRDRLAGNYYEQYFGPGTRLTVT.